Described below is a single T cell receptor beta chain sequence and its context. These data come from a study of T cells in Graves' hyperthyroidism and ophthalmopathy. The overall study: The authors collected peripheral blood at initial diagnosis, before any treatment.

It was RNA transcripts that yielded the amplified TCR beta CDR3 regions. The HTBI primer set was used in a first-round RT-PCR of the TCR CDR3. TCRdb re-derived calls from the multiplex PCR reads in MiXCR, one entry per CDR3 protein. Among about 200,000 distinct CDR3 sequences listed, about a sixth were seen once. Sequenced: blood. The TCR was taken from a woman aged 50 to 60 with Graves' hyperthyroidism.

The CDR3 is CSARDPGTSGPTYNEQFF. The DNA for the CDR3 is TGCAGTGCTAGGGACCCAGGGACTAGCGGACCTACCTACAATGAGCAGTTCTTC. The chain recombines TRBV20-1 with TRBJ2-1; the match to TRBD2 covers 11 bases. Germline V lookup: CDR1 DFQATT, CDR2 SNEGSKA (reference sequence). CDR3 length equals 18 residues. The J segment lost 2 bases and the V segment lost 3 bases, leaving 12 bases of the junction unmatched.